This TCR beta chain was captured by sequencing in a study of T-cell memory formation after mild COVID-19 (dated by TCRdb to 2020 to 2023). As for the study more broadly: TCR sequence clusters from the two donors were largely donor specific. In two donors, T-cell clones that expanded and contracted after mild COVID-19 were tracked by sequencing TCRalpha and TCRbeta repertoires over time. The cohort comprised two young, previously healthy adult volunteers, one female and one male. Broader findings and caveats from the paper: The second-wave clones that peaked on day 37 were not confirmed to be SARS-CoV-2 specific. Clones contracting from day 15 to 85 had balanced CD4/CD8 phenotypes, while a second wave expanding from day 15 to 37 was biased towards CD4+. Some responding clones were detected in pre-infection memory, which suggested that pre-existing cross-reactive memory T cells had joined the SARS-CoV-2 response. Contracting CD4+ clones were found mainly in CM and EM memory subsets, while CD8+ clones were enriched in EMRA. Only a couple of mild cases were covered in the study, and larger cohorts including severe cases with pre-infection samples were considered necessary.

Based on the germline V gene (reference sequence), the CDR1 and CDR2 sequences are DFQATT and SNEGSKA. There are 18 amino acids in the CDR3, from cysteine to phenylalanine inclusive. Only the CDR3 region is kept as DNA, spanning 54 bases read in frame from base 1. V loses 0 bases, J loses 0 bases, and the germline ends lie 18 bases apart. Ficoll-Paque density gradient centrifugation was the method used to isolate PBMCs. Sequencing was carried out with an Illumina NovaSeq 6000. TCRalpha and TCRbeta cDNA libraries were constructed by 5'RACE with constant-segment primers, with sample barcodes and unique molecular identifiers being introduced. RNA was extracted from every sample with Trizol reagent. The libraries were amplified in two PCR steps, and the second step added a second sample barcode and Illumina TruSeq adapters. Libraries were sequenced on an Illumina NovaSeq with 2 x 150 bp paired-end reads. The published analysis was carried out like this. With migec v1.2.7, reads were demultiplexed and then collapsed into UMI-guided consensus sequences. With mixcr v2.1.11, UMI consensuses were aligned to TRA and TRB V and J templates and assembled into clonotypes. A clonotype was counted as expanded or contracted only when both edgeR and NoisET called the clonotype significant, with the noise models trained on biological replicates. edgeR calls used a false discovery rate-adjusted p below 0.01 and a log2 fold-change threshold of 1. As an exploratory analysis of dynamics, PCA with hierarchical clustering was applied to max-normalized trajectories of the 1000 most abundant clonotypes. Each responding clone was given a CD4 or CD8 phenotype based on the CD4+ and CD8+ repertoires, which had been sequenced separately. The public reads were quality trimmed at Q25 with fastp and then assembled into clones with MiXCR by TCRdb, keeping productive beta chains. Each record represents a unique CDR3 protein, reported with the most common genes and DNA among its rows. The V and J calls, along with clone size, are taken from TCRdb and not from the paper's own processing. Within this sample are about 57,000 distinct CDR3 sequences, with 12% of them counted one time only. About 25% of the sample comes from the top ten.

This clonotype appeared many times. Which antigen it targets is not known. Base-call qualities are not available, and no considerably larger clone is one nucleotide away. This clonotype was obtained from a man younger than 30 who had mild COVID-19 (a few samples of this study predate the infection). The sample titles of this study are shuffled in the database, so cell type and time point are left out; the donor was told from shared clones. Sequencing input: PBMCs or a T cell subset sorted from them (not recorded which). This chain joins TRBV20-1 to TRBJ2-1, with an unclear D gene assignment. The DNA is as follows: TGCAGTGCTAGAGATCTCTTGAAGGGCGTTAGCTCCTACAATGAGCAGTTCTTC. It specifies CSARDLLKGVSSYNEQFF.